One TCR beta chain is described in this entry. The CDR3 runs to 16 residues. With 1 base removed from V and 0 bases from J, the gap between germline ends came to 14 bases. Germline CDR1 SGHDT, CDR2 YYEEEE. These data originate in a study of cytomegalovirus exposure and HLA in healthy donors. Assay used: immunoSEQ multiplex PCR; TCRdb lists only in-frame clones, some missing. The sample shows about 250,000 clones, roughly nine tenths of them seen only once. The sequence was collected from a man aged 18 to 30 in good health and CMV-seropositive. Sequenced material: PBMCs. The chain couples TRBV5-6 to TRBJ2-7; no definite D call. CDR3 DNA: TGTGCCAGCAGCTTGCTTGGTAGCAGGAGCTCCTACGAGCAGTACTTC. Its protein is CASSLLGSRSSYEQYF.